This section outlines one T cell receptor beta chain sequence together with its context. The data derive from a study of human T cells and chemical hapten exposure. MiXCR, run by TCRdb on the RACE reads, gives a single entry per CDR3 protein. The sample lists 150,000 to 200,000 distinct CDR3 sequences; 25% to 35% were seen once. The CDR3 contains 14 residues. Germline-derived CDR1 and CDR2 are MGHRA and YSYEKL. The ends were cut back, 0 bases at V and 4 bases at J, with 9 bases in the middle. Time point in this sample: patch test 3, about 24 weeks after DPC sensitization. Treatment reported: therapeutic diphenylcyclopropenone sensitization with weekly scalp DPC. Blood sampling occurred before each patch-test application. Non-pregnant alopecia patients aged 18 to 70, suitable for DPC therapy. The authors extracted total RNA from unfractionated whole blood.

Sequences were derived from whole blood, sampled in connection with sensitization to the hapten diphenylcyclopropenone (DPC). This receptor was taken from a woman aged 18-29 years with alopecia areata. Some clones in this sample may be carry-over from other donors' samples. The V call is TRBV4-1, the J call TRBJ1-2; unclear D gene. The CDR3 nucleotides read TGCGCCAGCAGCCAAGATCGGCCCCTCTATGGCTACACCTTC. Translating it yields CASSQDRPLYGYTF.